The 14 T cell receptor beta chains below come from one sample, sequenced in a study of cytomegalovirus exposure and HLA in healthy donors. In the PCR, 60 Vbeta and 13 Jbeta primers were used. The protocol was immunoSEQ multiplex PCR, while the TCRdb copy is restricted to in-frame clones and leaves out a portion. The sample carries around 130,000 clones, roughly 79% recorded once. The sample was PBMCs. Receptors were obtained from a woman between 45 and 65 years old in good health and CMV-seronegative.

This clone was detected only once. The chain uses TRBV18 and TRBJ1-1; tentatively, D is TRBD1 (6 bases). The ends were cut back, 3 bases at V and 1 base at J, with 15 bases in the middle. This CDR3 has 16 amino acids. CDR1 and CDR2 (germline): KGHSH, LQKENI. CDR3 amino acids: CASSPVYRVENTEAFF. The CDR3 region has the DNA TGTGCCAGCTCACCGGTATACAGGGTCGAGAACACTGAAGCTTTCTTT.

The chain is built from TRBV4-2 and TRBJ1-2, with 7 bases aligning to TRBD1. CDR1 LGHNA and CDR2 YNFKEQ come from the germline V gene. The CDR3 covers 16 residues. Trimming removed 1 base from V and 7 bases from J; junction bases left unmatched: 12. The chain's CDR3 is CASSQVLDRVASGYTF. Here the CDR3 DNA reads TGTGCCAGCAGCCAAGTCCTTGACAGGGTCGCGAGTGGCTACACCTTC.

The rearrangement uses TRBV5-6 and TRBJ2-1, with TRBD1 identical over 9 bases. There are 17 residues in the CDR3. J was trimmed by 7 bases and V by 1 base; bases with no gene match: 12. Germline CDR1 is SGHDT and CDR2 is YYEEEE. The CDR3 DNA is TGTGCCAGCAGCTTGACCCACAGGGGGCGAGACGGGAATGAGCAGTTCTTC. Translation gives CASSLTHRGRDGNEQFF.

This chain connects TRBV10-3 to TRBJ1-1; D is unresolved. The CDR3 length is 16 residues. V was clipped by 0 bases and J by 4 bases, with 15 bases between them. CDR1 is ENHRY and CDR2 is SYGVKD in the germline V gene. CDR3 DNA: TGTGCCATCAGTGAGTCGCTGGGTAAACGGAGCACTGAAGCTTTCTTT. This translates into CAISESLGKRSTEAFF.

Concerning this clone itself: A read error may produce the germline difference seen at one junction end. The chain links TRBV6-1 to TRBJ1-5; no clear D gene. The germline V gene encodes CDR1 MNHNS and CDR2 SASEGT. The CDR3 sequence is 14 residues long. DNA for the CDR3: TGTGCCGGCAGTGAAGGAGTCGGTCTGAGGCCCCAGCATTTT. Its translation is CAGSEGVGLRPQHF.

This clone occurred once. The genes are TRBV7-3 and TRBJ1-4; D is ambiguous. The CDR3 has 17 amino acids. The V end was cut by 0 bases, the J end by 0 bases, with 11 bases between. Germline loops: CDR1 SGHTA, CDR2 FQGTGA. The CDR3 region has the DNA TGTGCCAGCAGCTTAACTCTCGCGAGTGCAACTAATGAAAAACTGTTTTTT. Its protein is CASSLTLASATNEKLFF. Combining the CDR3 with reference TRBV7-3 and TRBJ1-4 gives the whole variable domain GAGVSQTPSNKVTEKGKYVELRCDPISGHTALYWYRQSLGQGPEFLIYFQGTGAADDSGLPNDRFFAVRPEGSVSTLKIQRTERGDSAVYLCASSLTLASATNEKLFFGSGTQLSVL.

The V gene is TRBV29-1, the J gene TRBJ2-7, with D possibly being TRBD1 (5 bases). The CDR3 spans 14 residues. V lost 2 bases to trimming and J lost 2 bases, with 13 bases between them. CDR1 is SQVTM, CDR2 ANQGSEA, per germline. The CDR3 region has the DNA TGCAGCGTTGAAATCGGCGCAGGGACCTACGAGCAGTACTTC. Translating gives CSVEIGAGTYEQYF.

The DNA for the CDR3 is TGTGCCAGCAGCTTAGAGCTTCCCTACGAGCAGTACTTC. Protein product: CASSLELPYEQYF. The chain couples TRBV7-6 to TRBJ2-7; unclear D gene. The germline V gene encodes CDR1 SGHVS and CDR2 FNYEAQ. This CDR3 is built from 13 residues. V was shortened by 1 base and J by 2 bases, with 6 bases between the two germline ends.

This clone was found a few times. The rearrangement links TRBV4-1 to TRBJ2-7; TRBD2 aligns across 8 bases. Germline lookup yields CDR1 MGHRA and CDR2 YSYEKL. The CDR3 totals 14 residues. V was clipped by 8 bases and J by 0 bases; unmatched bases: 6. As DNA, the CDR3 is TGCGCCAGCGGAGCGGGAGTCTCCTCCTACGAGCAGTACTTC. It specifies CASGAGVSSYEQYF.

This chain connects TRBV19 to TRBJ2-5; 7 nucleotides line up with TRBD1. The CDR3 extends over 13 amino acids. After removal of 4 bases from V and 2 bases from J, the junction contained 1 base not matched to a gene. Germline V lookup: CDR1 LNHDA, CDR2 SQIVND (reference sequence). CDR3 in amino acids: CASSKTGQETQYF. The DNA for the CDR3 is TGTGCCAGTAGTAAGACAGGGCAAGAGACCCAGTACTTC.

The chain employs TRBV5-4 and TRBJ2-1; 9 nucleotides align to TRBD2. The germline gives CDR1 SGHNT, CDR2 YYREEE (reference sequence). J lost 3 bases, V lost 4 bases, and 8 bases had no gene match. The CDR3 contains 16 residues. CDR3 nucleotide sequence: TGTGCCAGCAGCCGCCCCGGGACTAGCAGCTACAATGAGCAGTTCTTC. Its translation: CASSRPGTSSYNEQFF.

This rearrangement joins TRBV7-3 to TRBJ1-1, with D perhaps matching TRBD1 (5 bases). Germline CDR1 is SGHTA and CDR2 is FQGTGA. The CDR3 consists of 14 residues. Trimming cost V 5 bases and J 0 bases, with 10 bases left between them. The DNA of the CDR3 is TGTGCCAGCAGCCCTACAGGAGTGAACACTGAAGCTTTCTTT. It specifies CASSPTGVNTEAFF.

The chain employs TRBV5-1 and TRBJ1-1, with no clear D. Germline CDR1 and CDR2: SGHRS and YFSETQ. This CDR3 is built from 16 residues. Trimming took 0 bases from V and 3 from J, leaving 15 bases between them. The CDR3 reads CASSLVSGFGDTEAFF. The CDR3 nucleotides read TGCGCCAGCAGCTTGGTGTCGGGATTCGGGGACACTGAAGCTTTCTTT. The full variable domain, in which reference TRBV5-1 and TRBJ1-1 provide the parts outside the CDR3, is KAGVTQTPRYLIKTRGQQVTLSCSPISGHRSVSWYQQTPGQGLQFLFEYFSETQRNKGNFPGRFSGRQFSNSRSEMNVSTLELGDSALYLCASSLVSGFGDTEAFFGQGTRLTVV.

The chain carries TRBV2 and TRBJ1-2; 7 bases are a match to TRBD1. Looked up from germline, CDR1 is SNHLY and CDR2 is FYNNEI. This CDR3 is built from 14 residues. Germline trimming cut 4 bases from V and 8 bases from J; bases unmatched to any gene: 10. This CDR3 is CASSVISGGRGYTF. The DNA of the CDR3 is TGTGCCAGCAGTGTGATCTCAGGGGGGAGGGGCTACACCTTC.